The sequence of this T cell receptor (beta chain) was determined in a study of shared clonotypes between healthy human individuals. Concerning this clone: The sample has other DNA sequences that encode this CDR3 too.

Over several immunoSEQ plates, each subset's genomic DNA was distributed in even portions. The method was immunoSEQ multiplex PCR; TCRdb's version includes in-frame clones alone and lacks a portion of them. The repertoire holds some 2 million clones, with approximately 95% as singletons. CD45RO-negative, CCR7-selected cells formed the naive CD8 fraction, which excluded terminally differentiated effector memory CD45RA+ cells. Material: naive CD8+ T cells sorted from blood. The clonotype was recovered from a man between 18 and 29 years old in good health.

The CDR3 reads CASSYLVSQETQYF. CDR3 coding DNA: TGTGCCAGCAGTTATTTGGTCAGTCAAGAGACCCAGTACTTC. The J gene is TRBJ2-5, the V gene TRBV6-5, with unresolved D. The CDR3 loop spans 14 amino acids. V was trimmed by 3 bases and J by 2 bases, leaving 10 bases between them. The germline V gene encodes CDR1 MNHEY and CDR2 SVGAGI.